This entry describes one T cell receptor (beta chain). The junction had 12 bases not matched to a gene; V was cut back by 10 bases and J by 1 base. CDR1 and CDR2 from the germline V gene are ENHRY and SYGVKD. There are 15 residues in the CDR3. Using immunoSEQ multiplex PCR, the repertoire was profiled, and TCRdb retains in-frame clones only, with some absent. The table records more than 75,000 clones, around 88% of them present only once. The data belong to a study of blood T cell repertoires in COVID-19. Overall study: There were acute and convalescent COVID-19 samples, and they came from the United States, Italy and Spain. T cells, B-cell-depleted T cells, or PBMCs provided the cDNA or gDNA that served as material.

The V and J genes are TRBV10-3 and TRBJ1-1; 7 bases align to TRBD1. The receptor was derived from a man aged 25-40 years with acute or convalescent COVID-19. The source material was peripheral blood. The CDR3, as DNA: TGTGCCACCCGACGACAGGGCCGGGGGAACACTGAAGCTTTCTTT. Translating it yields CATRRQGRGNTEAFF.